The next 6 T cell receptor beta chains were all read from a single sample in a study of cytomegalovirus exposure and HLA in healthy donors. The PCR made use of 60 Vbeta and 13 Jbeta primers. Produced via immunoSEQ multiplex PCR; TCRdb's table is partial and in-frame only. Here the sample spans about 77,000 clones, around 78% being singletons. The specimen was PBMCs. The receptors derive from a middle-aged man in good health and CMV-seronegative.

V gene TRBV6-5 combines with J gene TRBJ2-7, with D tentatively TRBD1 (5 bases). Germline-derived CDR1 and CDR2 are MNHEY and SVGAGI. V dropped 7 bases and J dropped 0 bases, with 13 bases sitting between them. This CDR3 has 14 residues. CDR3 loop: CASTPDTNSYEQYF. For the CDR3, the DNA is TGTGCCAGCACCCCGGACACCAACTCCTACGAGCAGTACTTC.

V and J are TRBV11-1 and TRBJ2-1; D may be TRBD2 (5 bases). The CDR3 totals 15 residues. Trimming took 3 bases from V and 0 from J, leaving 9 bases between them. Germline V CDR1 and CDR2: SGHAT, FQDESV (reference sequence). The CDR3 DNA sequence: TGTGCCAGCAGCTTTTTCGGGGACTCCTACAATGAGCAGTTCTTC. Translated, it gives CASSFFGDSYNEQFF. Full variable domain (outside the CDR3, taken from reference TRBV11-1 and TRBJ2-1): EAEVAQSPRYKITEKSQAVAFWCDPISGHATLYWYRQILGQGPELLVQFQDESVVDDSQLPKDRFSAERLKGVDSTLKIQPAELGDSAMYLCASSFFGDSYNEQFFGPGTRLTVL.

The chain joins TRBV11-2 to TRBJ2-1, with D tentatively TRBD2 (6 bases). V lost 7 bases and J lost 0, with 13 bases in between. Germline CDR1 and CDR2: SGHAT and FQNNGV. The CDR3 is 15 amino acids. CDR3 region: CASTPGVSSYNEQFF. In nucleotides, the CDR3 is TGTGCCAGCACCCCGGGAGTCAGCTCCTACAATGAGCAGTTCTTC. Full variable domain (remainder filled in from reference TRBV11-2 and TRBJ2-1): EAGVAQSPRYKIIEKRQSVAFWCNPISGHATLYWYQQILGQGPKLLIQFQNNGVVDDSQLPKDRFSAERLKGVDSTLKIQPAKLEDSAVYLCASTPGVSSYNEQFFGPGTRLTVL.

J is TRBJ2-2 and V is TRBV5-1; no reliable D call. V shed 7 bases and J shed 1 base, with 11 bases lying between them. Germline assignment: CDR1 SGHRS and CDR2 YFSETQ. There are 14 residues in the CDR3. The CDR3 coding sequence is TGCGCCAGCTGGGCTCCCTTGAACACCGGGGAGCTGTTTTTT. Protein product: CASWAPLNTGELFF.

V gene TRBV5-1 combines with J gene TRBJ1-2; no clear D. Germline CDR1 SGHRS, CDR2 YFSETQ. V was trimmed by 2 bases and J by 4 bases, leaving 12 bases between them. The CDR3 runs 14 residues. This chain's CDR3 is CASSLGVGGYGYTF. Written as DNA, the CDR3 is TGCGCCAGCAGCTTAGGAGTTGGAGGCTATGGCTACACCTTC.

The chain carries TRBV7-3 and TRBJ1-1, with D possibly matching TRBD1 (5 bases). Trimming left V 3 bases short and J 4 bases short, with 9 bases between. Per germline, CDR1 SGHTA and CDR2 FQGTGA. CDR3 size: 13 residues. The CDR3: CASSFRRGTEAFF. Written as DNA, the CDR3 is TGTGCCAGCAGCTTTAGGAGGGGCACTGAAGCTTTCTTT.